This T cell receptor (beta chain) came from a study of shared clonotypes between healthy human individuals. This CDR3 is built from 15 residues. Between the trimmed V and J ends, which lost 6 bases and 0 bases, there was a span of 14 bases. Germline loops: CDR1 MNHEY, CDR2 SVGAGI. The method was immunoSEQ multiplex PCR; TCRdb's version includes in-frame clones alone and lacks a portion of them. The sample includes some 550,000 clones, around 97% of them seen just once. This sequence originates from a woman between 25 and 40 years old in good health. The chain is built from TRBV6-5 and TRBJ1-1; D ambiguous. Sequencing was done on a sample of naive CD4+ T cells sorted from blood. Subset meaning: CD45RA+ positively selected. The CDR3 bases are TGTGCCAGCAGCCGGACCAGGAAAATGAACACTGAAGCTTTCTTT. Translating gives CASSRTRKMNTEAFF.